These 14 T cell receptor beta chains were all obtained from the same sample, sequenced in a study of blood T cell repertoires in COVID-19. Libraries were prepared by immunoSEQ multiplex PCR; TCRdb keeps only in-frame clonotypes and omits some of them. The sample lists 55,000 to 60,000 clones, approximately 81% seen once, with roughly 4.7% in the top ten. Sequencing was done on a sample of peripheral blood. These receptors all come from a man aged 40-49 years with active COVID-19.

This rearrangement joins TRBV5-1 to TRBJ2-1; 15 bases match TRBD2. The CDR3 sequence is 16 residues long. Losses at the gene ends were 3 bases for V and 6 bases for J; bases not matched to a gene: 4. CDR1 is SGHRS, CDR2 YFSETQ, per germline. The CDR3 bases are TGCGCCAGCAGCTACGGGACTAGCGGGAGGTCCAATGAGCAGTTCTTC. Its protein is CASSYGTSGRSNEQFF.

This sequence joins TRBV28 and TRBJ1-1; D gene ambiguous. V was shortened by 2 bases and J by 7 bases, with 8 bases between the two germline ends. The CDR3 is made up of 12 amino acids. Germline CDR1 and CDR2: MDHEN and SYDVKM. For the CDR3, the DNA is TGTGCCAGCAGTTTACAGAGACTTGAAGCTTTCTTT. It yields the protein CASSLQRLEAFF. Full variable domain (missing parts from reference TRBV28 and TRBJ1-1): DVKVTQSSRYLVKRTGEKVFLECVQDMDHENMFWYRQDPGLGLRLIYFSYDVKMKEKGDIPEGYSVSREKKERFSLILESASTNQTSMYLCASSLQRLEAFFGQGTRLTVV.

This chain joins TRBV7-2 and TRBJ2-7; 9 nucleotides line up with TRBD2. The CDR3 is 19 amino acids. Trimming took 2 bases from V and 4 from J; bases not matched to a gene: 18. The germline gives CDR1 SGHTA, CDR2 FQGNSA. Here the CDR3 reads CASSLRGSGGRAVGYEQYF. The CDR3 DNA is TGTGCCAGCAGCTTACGCGGCTCAGGCGGGAGGGCCGTTGGTTACGAGCAGTACTTC.

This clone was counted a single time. CDR3 nucleotide sequence: TGTGCCATCAGTGTCAGGGACAGGGACAATGAGCAGTTCTTC. Its protein is CAISVRDRDNEQFF. V and J are TRBV10-3 and TRBJ2-1; 9 nucleotides match TRBD1. Trimming removed 4 bases from V and 5 bases from J; junction bases left unmatched: 3. This CDR3 has 14 amino acids. Germline V gene lookup returns CDR1 ENHRY and CDR2 SYGVKD.

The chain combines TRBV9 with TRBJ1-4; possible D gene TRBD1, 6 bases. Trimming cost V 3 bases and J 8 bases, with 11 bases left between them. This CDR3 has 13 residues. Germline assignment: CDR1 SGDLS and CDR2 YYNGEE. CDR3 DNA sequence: TGTGCCAGCAGCGGATGGGACAACGAAAAACTGTTTTTT. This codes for CASSGWDNEKLFF.

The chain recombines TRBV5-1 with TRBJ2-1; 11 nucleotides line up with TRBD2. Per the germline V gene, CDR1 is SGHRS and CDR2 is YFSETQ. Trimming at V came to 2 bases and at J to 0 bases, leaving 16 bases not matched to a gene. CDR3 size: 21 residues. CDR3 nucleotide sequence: TGCGCCAGCAGCTTAATGATGTTGGCTAGCGGGAGGCCTAGCTCCTACAATGAGCAGTTCTTC. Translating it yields CASSLMMLASGRPSSYNEQFF.

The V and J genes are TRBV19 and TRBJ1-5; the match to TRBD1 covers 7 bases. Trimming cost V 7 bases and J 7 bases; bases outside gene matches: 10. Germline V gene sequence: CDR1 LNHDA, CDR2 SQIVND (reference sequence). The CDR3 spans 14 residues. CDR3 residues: CASTTRQGEQPQHF. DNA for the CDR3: TGTGCCAGTACCACTCGACAGGGAGAACAGCCCCAGCATTTT.

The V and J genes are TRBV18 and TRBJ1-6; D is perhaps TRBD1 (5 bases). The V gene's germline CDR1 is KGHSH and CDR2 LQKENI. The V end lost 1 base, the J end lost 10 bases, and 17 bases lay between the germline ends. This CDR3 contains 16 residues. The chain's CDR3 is CASSPLETGGQSPLHF. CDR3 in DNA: TGTGCCAGCTCACCACTCGAAACAGGCGGTCAGTCACCCCTCCACTTT.

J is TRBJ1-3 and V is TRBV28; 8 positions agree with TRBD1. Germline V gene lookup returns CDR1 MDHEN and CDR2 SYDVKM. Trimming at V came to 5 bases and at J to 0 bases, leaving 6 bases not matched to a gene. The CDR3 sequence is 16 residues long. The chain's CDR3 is CASSTLTGGSGNTIYF. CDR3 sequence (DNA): TGTGCCAGCAGTACCCTTACAGGGGGCTCTGGAAACACCATATATTTT.

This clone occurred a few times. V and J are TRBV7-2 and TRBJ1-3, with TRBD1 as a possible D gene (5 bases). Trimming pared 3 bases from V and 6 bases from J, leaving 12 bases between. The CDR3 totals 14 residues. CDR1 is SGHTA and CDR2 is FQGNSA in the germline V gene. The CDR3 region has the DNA TGTGCCAGCAGCTTGAAGGGGCAGGCAAACACCATATATTTT. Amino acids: CASSLKGQANTIYF.

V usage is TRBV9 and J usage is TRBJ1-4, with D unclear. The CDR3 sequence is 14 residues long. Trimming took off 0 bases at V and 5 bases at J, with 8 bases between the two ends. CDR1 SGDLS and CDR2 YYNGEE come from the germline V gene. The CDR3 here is CASSVGAVNEKLFF. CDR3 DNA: TGTGCCAGCAGCGTAGGTGCAGTCAATGAAAAACTGTTTTTT.

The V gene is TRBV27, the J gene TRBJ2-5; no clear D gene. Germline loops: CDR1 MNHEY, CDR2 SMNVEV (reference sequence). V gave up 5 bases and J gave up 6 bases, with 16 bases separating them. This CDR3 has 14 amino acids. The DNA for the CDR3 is TGTGCCAGCAGTGCCTCGACTTGGCCGCAGACCCAGTACTTC. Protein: CASSASTWPQTQYF.

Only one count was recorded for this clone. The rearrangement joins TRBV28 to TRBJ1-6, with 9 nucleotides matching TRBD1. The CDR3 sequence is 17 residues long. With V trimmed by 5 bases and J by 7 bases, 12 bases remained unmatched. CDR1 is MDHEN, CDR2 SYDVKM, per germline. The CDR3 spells CASSQHTGQGLNSPLHF. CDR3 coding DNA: TGTGCCAGCAGTCAACATACAGGACAGGGGCTAAATTCACCCCTCCACTTT. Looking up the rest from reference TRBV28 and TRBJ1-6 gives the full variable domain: DVKVTQSSRYLVKRTGEKVFLECVQDMDHENMFWYRQDPGLGLRLIYFSYDVKMKEKGDIPEGYSVSREKKERFSLILESASTNQTSMYLCASSQHTGQGLNSPLHFGNGTRLTVT.

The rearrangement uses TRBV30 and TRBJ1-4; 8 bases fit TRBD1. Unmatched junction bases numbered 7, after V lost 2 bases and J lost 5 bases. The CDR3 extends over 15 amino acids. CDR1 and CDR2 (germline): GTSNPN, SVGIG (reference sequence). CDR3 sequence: CAWSPLWTGNEKLFF. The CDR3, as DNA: TGTGCCTGGAGTCCCCTTTGGACAGGGAATGAAAAACTGTTTTTT.